Presented here are 10 T cell receptor beta chains from one specimen sequenced in a study of CD8+ T cells in alopecia areata. cDNA reverse transcribed from extracted RNA served as the sequencing template. The data were produced by immunoSEQ multiplex PCR, yet TCRdb's version contains in-frame clones alone and is incomplete. This sample yields about 160,000 clones, of which roughly 48% are seen a single time; around 6.8% belongs to the top ten. The specimen was CD4+ T cells sorted from blood. Receptor source: a human donor with alopecia areata.

V usage is TRBV5-4 and J usage is TRBJ2-2; D is possibly TRBD2 (6 bases). The CDR3 spans 16 residues. Trimming left V 4 bases short and J 2 bases short, with 15 bases between. Germline CDR1 reads SGHNT; CDR2 reads YYREEE (reference sequence). Written as DNA, the CDR3 is TGTGCCAGCAGCCGTCTCGGGACTGGAAACACCGGGGAGCTGTTTTTT. Protein product: CASSRLGTGNTGELFF.

This sequence joins TRBV5-1 and TRBJ2-2; 12 bases align to TRBD2. The CDR3 is 16 amino acids. The V and J ends lost 2 bases and 4 bases, in that order; junction bases with no gene match: 3. Germline CDR1 and CDR2: SGHRS and YFSETQ. Here the CDR3 reads CASSLGLAGFTGELFF. CDR3 nucleotides: TGCGCCAGCAGCTTAGGACTAGCGGGATTCACCGGGGAGCTGTTTTTT.

This clone was observed a few times. This chain connects TRBV21-1 to TRBJ2-1. TRBV21-1 is a pseudogene segment. The length of the CDR3 is 14 residues. The CDR3 coding sequence is TGTGCCAGCAGCACGGTGGGGACCTTCAATGAGCAGTTCTTC. This codes for CASSTVGTFNEQFF.

This clone was detected only a few times. The chain recombines TRBV18 with TRBJ2-1; tentatively, D is TRBD2 (6 bases). The length of the CDR3 is 11 residues. V gave up 4 bases and J gave up 14 bases, with 12 bases separating them. From germline, CDR1 is KGHSH and CDR2 LQKENI. CDR3 protein: CASSRTTQEFF. The CDR3 DNA reads TGTGCCAGCTCACGGACTACTCAGGAGTTCTTC.

This clone was seen more than once but under ten times. This sequence joins TRBV9 and TRBJ1-2; no firm D call. From germline, CDR1 is SGDLS and CDR2 YYNGEE. The CDR3 contains 14 residues. The germline V and J ends were trimmed by 0 bases and 4 bases, with 10 bases remaining between them. The CDR3 DNA sequence: TGTGCCAGCAGCGTAGAATCAGGAGGCTATGGCTACACCTTC. Translated: CASSVESGGYGYTF. Combining the CDR3 with reference TRBV9 and TRBJ1-2 gives the whole variable domain DSGVTQTPKHLITATGQRVTLRCSPRSGDLSVYWYQQSLDQGLQFLIQYYNGEERAKGNILERFSAQQFPDLHSELNLSSLELGDSALYFCASSVESGGYGYTFGSGTRLTVV.

The chain uses TRBV4-3 and TRBJ2-7; unclear D gene. CDR1 is LGHNA and CDR2 is YSLEER in the germline V gene. The CDR3 runs 14 residues. V shed 7 bases and J shed 3 bases, with 16 bases lying between them. The DNA of the CDR3 is TGCGCCAGCACTCAAGACATCAGTTACTACGAGCAGTACTTC. Translation gives CASTQDISYYEQYF.

The chain carries TRBV28 and TRBJ1-1; D gene ambiguous. Germline lookup yields CDR1 MDHEN and CDR2 SYDVKM. Trimming cost V 3 bases and J 1 base, with 6 bases left between them. This CDR3 region has 13 residues. As DNA, the CDR3 is TGTGCCAGCAGTTTTCTCGAGAACACTGAAGCTTTCTTT. This codes for CASSFLENTEAFF.

The chain recombines TRBV7-9 with TRBJ1-2, with D maybe TRBD1 (6 bases). CDR1 is SEHNR, CDR2 FQNEAQ, per germline (reference sequence). CDR3 length: 11 residues. With 6 bases removed from V and 6 bases from J, the gap between germline ends came to 8 bases. The CDR3 nucleotides read TGTGCCAGCAGGAACAGGGATGGCTACACCTTC. This encodes CASRNRDGYTF.

This clone turned up a few times. This rearrangement joins TRBV15 to TRBJ2-3; D is ambiguous. Germline V gives CDR1 LNHNV, CDR2 YYDKDF (reference sequence). This CDR3 region has 16 residues. The V and J ends lost 6 bases and 0 bases respectively, with 16 bases between them. CDR3 loop: CATRYPIQPSTDTQYF. The CDR3 bases are TGTGCCACCAGATACCCGATACAACCTAGCACAGATACGCAGTATTTT. Full variable domain (remainder filled in from reference TRBV15 and TRBJ2-3): DAMVIQNPRYQVTQFGKPVTLSCSQTLNHNVMYWYQQKSSQAPKLLFHYYDKDFNNEADTPDNFQSRRPNTSFCFLDIRSPGLGDTAMYLCATRYPIQPSTDTQYFGPGTRLTVL.

This clone was counted at least ten times. The rearrangement joins TRBV6-5 to TRBJ2-5; 10 bases map to TRBD2. Germline-derived CDR1 and CDR2 are MNHEY and SVGAGI. V trimming: 5 bases; J trimming: 4 bases; junction bases outside the gene matches: 7. CDR3 length equals 15 residues. The CDR3 coding sequence is TGTGCCAGCAGTGGGACTAGCGCGCCCCGAGAGACCCAGTACTTC. It is translated as CASSGTSAPRETQYF.